The rows below give T cell receptor beta chains drawn from one sample of a study of sequential checkpoint blockade in melanoma. The protocol was immunoSEQ multiplex PCR, while the TCRdb copy is restricted to in-frame clones and leaves out a portion. The sample includes tens of thousands of clones, over 30% of them seen just once. The sequences come from tumor tissue (inferred from file names), collected from a patient given nivolumab and ipilimumab in sequence. These receptor sequences come from a human donor with melanoma. CDR3s include the opening cysteine and the closing phenylalanine or tryptophan. A D gene is named only where the DNA matches it firmly. A clone size is listed for some rows: how often the clone was seen (once, few, many), or a class if it is expanded.

size	J	D	V	DNA	CDR3
.	TRBJ2-5	.	TRBV5-1	TGCGCCAGCACCCGGAGGGGGGACTATAACGAGACCCAGTACTTC	CASTRRGDYNETQYF
.	TRBJ2-7	.	TRBV7-5	TGTGCCAGCAGCCATACCGGACTAGCGGGGAGTCTAAGTTACGAGCAGTACTTC	CASSHTGLAGSLSYEQYF
.	TRBJ2-2	TRBD1	TRBV7-6	TGTGCCAGCAGCCGCAGACAGGGACGCACCGGGGAGCTGTTTTTT	CASSRRQGRTGELFF
many	TRBJ1-1	.	TRBV11-3	TGTGCCAGCAGCTTGATTGGGGAGGGTACTGAAGCTTTCTTT	CASSLIGEGTEAFF
few	TRBJ2-7	.	TRBV11-3	TGTGCCAGCAGCGCGGGGCCCCTCCTCCGCGAGCAGTACTTC	CASSAGPLLREQYF
few	TRBJ2-2	TRBD2	TRBV11-3	TGTGCCAGCAGCCCTAGCGGAAACGCTCCCGGGGAGCTGTTTTTT	CASSPSGNAPGELFF
.	TRBJ1-3	.	TRBV6-8	TGTGCCAGCAGTTACGGCAGCGTCTCTGGAAACACCATATATTTT	CASSYGSVSGNTIYF
few	TRBJ2-5	.	TRBV9	TGTGCCAGCAGTGAAATCTGGGGAGAGACCCAGTACTTC	CASSEIWGETQYF
many	TRBJ1-5	.	TRBV11-3	TGTGCCAGCAGCTTAGAGGGATTTAACAATCAGCCCCAGCATTTT	CASSLEGFNNQPQHF
.	TRBJ2-3	TRBD2	TRBV11-3	TGTGCCAGCAAGCCGTACCCTAGCGGGGACATCACAGATACGCAGTATTTT	CASKPYPSGDITDTQYF
.	TRBJ2-3	TRBD2	TRBV30	TGTGCCTGGAGTCTAGGACGATCGACCGGGACTAGTAGGCCTTGGGCGCAGTATTTT	CAWSLGRSTGTSRPWAQYF
.	TRBJ2-7	.	TRBV6-8	TGTGCCAGCAGTTACTCGCCAGGGGAAAGCTACGAGCAGTACTTC	CASSYSPGESYEQYF
.	TRBJ2-2	.	TRBV28	TGTGCCAGCAGCTCCGCCTCGACAGAATTTTGGTACACCGGGGAGCTGTTTTTT	CASSSASTEFWYTGELFF
.	TRBJ2-1	TRBD2	TRBV6-8	TGTGCCAGCATCTGGGAGGCCTCGGCGGGAGATGAGCAGTTCTTC	CASIWEASAGDEQFF
few	TRBJ2-6	.	TRBV7-8	TGTGCCAGCAGCCGGGGTGGGTCCAACGTCCTGACTTTC	CASSRGGSNVLTF
.	TRBJ1-1	TRBD1	TRBV29-1	TGCAGCGTTGGGGACAGGTCTAACACTGAAGCTTTCTTT	CSVGDRSNTEAFF
.	TRBJ1-1	TRBD1	TRBV25-1	TGTGCCAGCAGTGGCCAGGGGGTCACTGAAGCTTTCTTT	CASSGQGVTEAFF
.	TRBJ1-1	TRBD1	TRBV5-1	TGCGCCAGCAGCACGGGACAGGGAAATTTTGGCACTGAAGCTTTCTTT	CASSTGQGNFGTEAFF
.	TRBJ2-3	TRBD2	TRBV11-3	TGTGCCAGCAGCTTATCCTATAGCGGGGGGCTGGGAGATACGCAGTATTTT	CASSLSYSGGLGDTQYF
few	TRBJ1-1	.	TRBV11-3	TGTGCCAGCAGCTTACCCATATGGGCCAAGAACACTGAAGCTTTCTTT	CASSLPIWAKNTEAFF
.	TRBJ2-1	.	TRBV7-5	TGTGCCAGCAGCCCCCTAGGGGGACAGCACAATGAGCAGTTCTTC	CASSPLGGQHNEQFF
few	TRBJ2-3	.	TRBV11-3	TGTGCCAGCAGCTTGGGAGCCTTTAGCACAGATACGCAGTATTTT	CASSLGAFSTDTQYF
few	TRBJ1-2	.	TRBV6-8	TGTGCCATCAGTCCCGTGGGGGGATCCTATGGCTACACCTTC	CAISPVGGSYGYTF
.	TRBJ1-6	.	TRBV28	TGTGCCAGCAGTTTGCTGGGACCAGAACCCCTCCACTTT	CASSLLGPEPLHF
.	TRBJ1-1	TRBD1	TRBV18	TGTGCCAGCTCACCAGTGCTCAGGGGGACTGAAGCTTTCTTT	CASSPVLRGTEAFF
.	TRBJ2-7	TRBD2	TRBV30	TGTGCCTGGAGTTACCCGGGCGAGCGGGAGGCAGGGCAGTACTTC	CAWSYPGEREAGQYF